The 32 T cell receptor beta chains below all came from one sample that was sequenced in a study of type 1 and type 2 diabetes patients. Amplification started from genomic DNA. Amplification of the beta chain CDR3 used 30 forward and 13 reverse multiplex primers. Using its own MiXCR run on the multiplex PCR reads, TCRdb lists one record per CDR3 protein. Seen here are a few hundred thousand distinct CDR3 sequences, roughly 50% observed once, and the top ten hold around 15%. Sequencing input: peripheral blood mononuclear cells (PBMCs). These receptors were collected from a man aged 18-30 years with type 2 diabetes.

This clonotype has a single count. V gene TRBV30 combines with J gene TRBJ1-4; D call uncertain. The CDR3 has 13 residues. The ends were cut back, 5 bases at V and 2 bases at J, with 9 bases in the middle. Germline CDR1 and CDR2: GTSNPN and SVGIG (reference sequence). CDR3 residues: CAWAGRTNEKLFF. For the CDR3, the DNA is TGTGCCTGGGCCGGACGGACTAATGAAAAACTGTTTTTT.

The rearrangement uses TRBV7-3 and TRBJ1-6; D uncertain. Germline-derived CDR1 and CDR2 are SGHTA and FQGTGA. The CDR3 covers 13 residues. Trimming shortened V by 2 bases and J by 5 bases, and 4 bases separated the two germline ends. CDR3 in DNA: TGTGCCAGCAGCTTAGCGGATAATTCACCCCTCCACTTT. It yields the protein CASSLADNSPLHF. Full variable domain (missing parts from reference TRBV7-3 and TRBJ1-6): GAGVSQTPSNKVTEKGKYVELRCDPISGHTALYWYRQSLGQGPEFLIYFQGTGAADDSGLPNDRFFAVRPEGSVSTLKIQRTERGDSAVYLCASSLADNSPLHFGNGTRLTVT.

V usage is TRBV19 and J usage is TRBJ1-1, with D perhaps TRBD1 (5 bases). Trimming shortened V by 11 bases and J by 6 bases, and 10 bases separated the two germline ends. CDR1 LNHDA and CDR2 SQIVND come from the germline V gene (reference sequence). This CDR3 comprises 10 residues. This CDR3 is CAWWGAEAFF. CDR3 bases: TGTGCCTGGTGGGGGGCTGAAGCTTTCTTT.

The chain uses TRBV5-4 and TRBJ2-5; 8 bases match TRBD2. The CDR3 totals 14 residues. Germline-derived CDR1 and CDR2 are SGHNT and YYREEE (reference sequence). The trim removed 4 bases at V and 4 bases at J, leaving 6 bases unmatched. The CDR3 here is CASSASGSAETQYF. DNA of the CDR3: TGTGCCAGCAGCGCCAGCGGGAGTGCAGAGACCCAGTACTTC.

The table lists this clonotype with a few counts. The rearrangement uses TRBV6-1 and TRBJ2-1; D perhaps matches TRBD1 (6 bases). Deletions cut 2 bases from V and 9 bases from J, with 14 bases between. Germline CDR1 reads MNHNS; CDR2 reads SASEGT. This CDR3 is built from 14 residues. The CDR3 nucleotides are TGTGCCAGCAGTGAAAGACAGGCTGGGAGTGAGCAGTTCTTC. It codes for CASSERQAGSEQFF.

This clonotype was observed a few times. The V gene is TRBV19, the J gene TRBJ2-3; 11 bases are a match to TRBD2. V was clipped by 5 bases and J by 0 bases; unmatched bases: 7. The CDR3 runs 17 residues. Germline loops: CDR1 LNHDA, CDR2 SQIVND (reference sequence). The CDR3 reads CASSLGLAVTSTDTQYF. CDR3 bases: TGTGCCAGTAGTCTGGGACTAGCGGTAACTAGCACAGATACGCAGTATTTT.

Only a few counts were recorded for this clonotype. The chain combines TRBV20-1 with TRBJ1-2; D is ambiguous. Germline-derived CDR1 and CDR2 are DFQATT and SNEGSKA (reference sequence). The V end lost 1 base, the J end lost 0 bases, and 9 bases lay between the germline ends. The CDR3 sequence is 14 residues long. Here the CDR3 DNA reads TGCAGTGCTAGAGGAGTTGGAACTAACTATGGCTACACCTTC. It yields the protein CSARGVGTNYGYTF.

The V gene is TRBV5-6, the J gene TRBJ2-7, with D unclear. This CDR3 has 10 residues. Germline V gives CDR1 SGHDT, CDR2 YYEEEE. Trimming shortened V by 4 bases and J by 6 bases, and 5 bases separated the two germline ends. CDR3 nucleotide sequence: TGTGCCAGCAGCGATGGCGAGCAGTACTTC. Its translation: CASSDGEQYF.

The genes are TRBV10-1 and TRBJ1-5; D unresolved. The CDR3 totals 14 residues. Trimming took off 0 bases at V and 3 bases at J, with 6 bases between the two ends. Germline values: CDR1 WNHNN, CDR2 SYGVQD (reference sequence). In DNA, the CDR3 is TGCGCCAGCAGTGAGTCGAAGAACAATCAGCCCCAGCATTTT. Protein: CASSESKNNQPQHF.

The CDR3 loop is CASGLEERDEQFF. The CDR3 DNA reads as TGTGCTAGTGGTTTGGAGGAGAGAGATGAGCAGTTCTTC. V usage is TRBV12-5 and J usage is TRBJ2-1; D is uncertain. The V gene lost 1 base and the J gene lost 8 bases, with 9 bases spanning the gap. The CDR3 is 13 residues long. Germline CDR1 is LGHNT and CDR2 is FRNRAP.

This chain links TRBV20-1 with TRBJ1-4; D is unclear. Germline V gene lookup returns CDR1 DFQATT and CDR2 SNEGSKA (reference sequence). There are 16 residues in the CDR3. V was cut by 3 bases and J by 7 bases, with 21 bases left in between. The CDR3 loop reads CSASVTGGSRGEKLFF. CDR3 DNA: TGCAGTGCTAGCGTGACCGGCGGGTCTCGTGGTGAAAAACTGTTTTTT.

The V and J genes are TRBV7-6 and TRBJ2-3; the D gene could be TRBD1 or TRBD2 (6 bases each). The V gene's germline CDR1 is SGHVS and CDR2 FNYEAQ. The V end was cut by 7 bases, the J end by 5 bases, with 19 bases between. The CDR3 spans 15 residues. The CDR3 sequence is CASTPPGGWGDTQYF. The CDR3 nucleotides are TGTGCCAGCACCCCCCCCGGGGGCTGGGGAGATACGCAGTATTTT.

This chain links TRBV7-2 with TRBJ2-3; 10 nucleotides align to TRBD1. The CDR3 loop spans 17 amino acids. V trimming: 2 bases; J trimming: 5 bases; junction bases outside the gene matches: 10. Germline V gene lookup returns CDR1 SGHTA and CDR2 FQGNSA. CDR3 loop: CASSLTGGQGNVDTQYF. CDR3 sequence (DNA): TGTGCCAGCAGCTTAACGGGGGGACAGGGGAACGTAGATACGCAGTATTTT. Based on the CDR3 plus reference TRBV7-2 and TRBJ2-3, the full variable domain is GAGVSQSPSNKVTEKGKDVELRCDPISGHTALYWYRQSLGQGLEFLIYFQGNSAPDKSGLPSDRFSAERTGGSVSTLTIQRTQQEDSAVYLCASSLTGGQGNVDTQYFGPGTRLTVL.

This chain links TRBV24-1 with TRBJ2-2; tentatively, D is TRBD2 (5 bases). In germline, CDR1 is KGHDR, CDR2 SFDVKD. This CDR3 is built from 17 residues. V was cut by 1 base and J by 0 bases, with 11 bases left in between. CDR3: CATSDLTGSPNTGELFF. In DNA form, the CDR3 reads TGTGCCACCAGTGATTTAACGGGGAGCCCGAACACCGGGGAGCTGTTTTTT.

V usage is TRBV28 and J usage is TRBJ2-5; 8 bases align to TRBD2. The CDR3 has 14 residues. Germline assignment: CDR1 MDHEN and CDR2 SYDVKM. Trimming removed 3 bases from V and 5 bases from J; junction bases left unmatched: 5. The CDR3 loop is CASSFSGTGETQYF. DNA of the CDR3: TGTGCCAGCAGTTTTAGCGGGACCGGTGAGACCCAGTACTTC.

The J gene is TRBJ2-5, the V gene TRBV7-4, with D perhaps assigned TRBD1 or TRBD2 (5 bases each). Per the germline V gene, CDR1 is SGHVT and CDR2 is SQSDAQ. The germline V and J ends were trimmed by 1 base and 3 bases, with 9 bases remaining between them. The CDR3 extends over 14 amino acids. The CDR3 region has the DNA TGTGCCAGCAGCTTAGTCAGGGAGAAAGAGACCCAGTACTTC. As protein: CASSLVREKETQYF.

The chain employs TRBV19 and TRBJ2-7, with 10 bases matching TRBD2. CDR1 is LNHDA and CDR2 is SQIVND in the germline V gene (reference sequence). V shed 7 bases and J 0 bases; nucleotides not matched to a gene: 3. This CDR3 is built from 14 residues. The DNA for the CDR3 is TGTGCCAGTAATCCTAGCGGGAGCTCCTACGAGCAGTACTTC. This encodes CASNPSGSSYEQYF.

The chain has TRBV7-2 and TRBJ1-1, with D uncertain. Trimming stripped 3 bases from V and 4 bases from J, with 9 bases between. CDR1 and CDR2 from the germline V gene are SGHTA and FQGNSA. This CDR3 contains 13 residues. This chain's CDR3 is CASSFSAITEAFF. The CDR3 DNA follows: TGTGCCAGCAGCTTTTCGGCGATCACTGAAGCTTTCTTT.

Only a few counts were recorded for this clonotype. The J gene is TRBJ1-2, the V gene TRBV12-3 or TRBV12-4; a weak D match, TRBD1 (6 bases). The CDR3 spans 12 residues. The germline V and J ends were trimmed by 7 bases and 2 bases, with 8 bases remaining between them. The CDR3 loop reads CASTGQNYGYTF. The CDR3 region has the DNA TGTGCCAGCACCGGACAGAACTATGGCTACACCTTC.

This chain joins TRBV6-5 and TRBJ1-2; 7 nucleotides agree with TRBD1. V gave up 0 bases and J gave up 4 bases; unmatched junction bases: 8. The V gene's germline CDR1 is MNHEY and CDR2 SVGAGI. The CDR3 runs to 16 residues. The CDR3 sequence is CASSYSTSGQIYGYTF. The CDR3 DNA follows: TGTGCCAGCAGTTACTCGACCTCGGGACAGATCTATGGCTACACCTTC.

The rearrangement links TRBV13 to TRBJ1-6, with D unresolved. Between the trimmed V and J ends, which lost 0 bases and 8 bases, there was a span of 14 bases. The CDR3 runs 16 residues. Germline V gives CDR1 PRHDT, CDR2 FYEKMQ (reference sequence). CDR3 DNA sequence: TGTGCCAGCAGCTTAGGGGTGGGCATGAGAGATTCACCCCTCCACTTT. It is translated as CASSLGVGMRDSPLHF.

There are many counts of this clonotype. The V call is TRBV25-1, the J call TRBJ2-1; TRBD2 is a possible D gene (5 bases). In germline, CDR1 is MGHDK, CDR2 SYGVNS. The CDR3 length is 12 residues. Trimming took off 6 bases at V and 9 bases at J, with 12 bases between the two ends. CDR3 protein: CASRHTRGEQFF. CDR3 coding DNA: TGTGCCAGCAGACACACACGGGGTGAGCAGTTCTTC.

This clonotype was counted many times. V is TRBV2 and J is TRBJ2-1; weak D call: TRBD2 (6 bases). The germline V gene has CDR1 SNHLY and CDR2 FYNNEI. Deletions cut 5 bases from V and 6 bases from J, with 11 bases between. This CDR3 has 13 residues. The CDR3 here is CASSRVAANEQFF. The CDR3 DNA follows: TGTGCCAGCAGTCGGGTAGCGGCCAATGAGCAGTTCTTC.

This chain joins TRBV7-3 and TRBJ1-1; no reliable D call. V was pared by 2 bases and J by 4 bases, with 8 bases between. The CDR3 runs to 13 residues. Germline V lookup: CDR1 SGHTA, CDR2 FQGTGA. The CDR3 loop reads CASSLSGFTEAFF. The CDR3 coding sequence is TGTGCCAGCAGCTTATCGGGGTTCACTGAAGCTTTCTTT.

This clonotype was counted at least ten times. The rearrangement joins TRBV2 to TRBJ2-1; D could derive from TRBD1 or TRBD2 (5 bases each). Deletions cut 7 bases from V and 7 bases from J, with 11 bases between. Germline assignment: CDR1 SNHLY and CDR2 FYNNEI. The CDR3 covers 12 residues. CDR3 sequence reads: CASIIEGNEQFF. In nucleotides, the CDR3 is TGTGCCAGCATTATCGAGGGGAATGAGCAGTTCTTC. Full variable domain (missing parts from reference TRBV2 and TRBJ2-1): EPEVTQTPSHQVTQMGQEVILRCVPISNHLYFYWYRQILGQKVEFLVSFYNNEISEKSEIFDDQFSVERPDGSNFTLKIRSTKLEDSAMYFCASIIEGNEQFFGPGTRLTVL.

The table lists this clonotype with a few counts. This chain links TRBV10-1 with TRBJ1-5, with TRBD1 identical over 8 bases. Unmatched junction bases numbered 3, after V lost 6 bases and J lost 5 bases. The CDR3 spans 13 residues. Germline CDR1 and CDR2: WNHNN and SYGVQD (reference sequence). The CDR3 DNA reads as TGCGCCAGCAGAGGACAGGGCGATCAGCCCCAGCATTTT. The encoded protein is CASRGQGDQPQHF.

The chain has TRBV19 and TRBJ2-5; D ambiguous. The CDR3 contains 13 residues. CDR1 is LNHDA, CDR2 SQIVND, per germline (reference sequence). V was cut by 3 bases and J by 5 bases, with 10 bases left in between. CDR3 sequence (DNA): TGTGCCAGTAGTATCCGATCCTGGGAGACCCAGTACTTC. Protein sequence: CASSIRSWETQYF.

The CDR3 region is CASWDRLYEQYF. The CDR3 nucleotides read TGTGCCAGTTGGGACAGACTCTACGAGCAGTACTTC. V usage is TRBV6-2 or TRBV6-3 and J usage is TRBJ2-7, with 7 bases identical to TRBD1. In germline, CDR1 is MNHEY, CDR2 SVGEGT. Losses at the gene ends were 9 bases for V and 3 bases for J; bases not matched to a gene: 5. There are 12 residues in the CDR3.

Concerning this clonotype itself: The junction and the germline gene differ at one end; a read error may be behind it. The V call is TRBV20-1, the J call TRBJ2-5; 15 nucleotides agree with TRBD2. Germline V gene data show CDR1 as DFQATT and CDR2 as SNEGSKA (reference sequence). The CDR3 contains 12 residues. The CDR3 protein is CSAGTSGRIEFF. The CDR3 region has the DNA TGCAGTGCTGGGACTAGCGGGAGGATCGAGTTCTTC.

The rearrangement links TRBV11-2 to TRBJ2-7; 10 positions agree with TRBD1. The germline V gene encodes CDR1 SGHAT and CDR2 FQNNGV. V dropped 3 bases and J dropped 5; count of bases not matched to a gene: 4. This CDR3 has 14 amino acids. CDR3 amino acids: CASSLETGGNEQYF. DNA of the CDR3: TGTGCCAGCAGCTTGGAGACAGGGGGCAACGAGCAGTACTTC.

The rearrangement links TRBV20-1 to TRBJ2-1; 8 positions agree with TRBD2. From germline, CDR1 is DFQATT and CDR2 SNEGSKA (reference sequence). The J segment lost 0 bases and the V segment lost 4 bases, leaving 8 bases of the junction unmatched. CDR3 length: 16 amino acids. The CDR3, as DNA: TGCAGTGCTAACGAGCCCAGCGGGAGCTCCTACAATGAGCAGTTCTTC. This sequence encodes CSANEPSGSSYNEQFF.

The chain combines TRBV10-1 with TRBJ2-3; 13 bases match TRBD2. Germline V gene lookup returns CDR1 WNHNN and CDR2 SYGVQD (reference sequence). There are 17 residues in the CDR3. With 6 bases clipped from V and 3 bases from J, the junction kept 9 bases outside the gene matches. The CDR3 sequence is CASSSGTSGIVTDTQYF. The CDR3 nucleotides are TGCGCCAGCAGCTCCGGGACTAGCGGGATCGTTACAGATACGCAGTATTTT.